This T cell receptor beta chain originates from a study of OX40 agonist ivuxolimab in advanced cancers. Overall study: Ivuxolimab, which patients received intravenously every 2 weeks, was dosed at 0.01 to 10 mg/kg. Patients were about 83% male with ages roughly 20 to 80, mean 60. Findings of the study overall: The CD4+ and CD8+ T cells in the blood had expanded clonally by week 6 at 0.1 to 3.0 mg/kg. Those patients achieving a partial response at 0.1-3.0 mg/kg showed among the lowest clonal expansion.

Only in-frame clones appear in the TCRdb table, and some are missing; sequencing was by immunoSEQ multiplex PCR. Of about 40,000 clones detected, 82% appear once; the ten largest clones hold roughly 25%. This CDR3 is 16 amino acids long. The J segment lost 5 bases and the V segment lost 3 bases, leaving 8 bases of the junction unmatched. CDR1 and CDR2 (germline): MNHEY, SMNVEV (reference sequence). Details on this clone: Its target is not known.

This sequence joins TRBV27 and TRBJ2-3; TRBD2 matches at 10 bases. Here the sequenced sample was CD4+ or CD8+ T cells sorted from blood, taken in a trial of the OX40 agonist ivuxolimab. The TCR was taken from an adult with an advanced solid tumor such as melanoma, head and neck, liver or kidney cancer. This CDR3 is CASSFFSGRALDTQYF. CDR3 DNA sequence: TGTGCCAGCAGTTTTTTCAGCGGGAGGGCGTTAGATACGCAGTATTTT.